This TCR beta chain appears in the sequencing data of a study of cytomegalovirus exposure and HLA in healthy donors. The PCR made use of 60 Vbeta and 13 Jbeta primers. Generated by immunoSEQ multiplex PCR, the TCRdb table keeps only in-frame clones and is missing some. The profile shows roughly 200,000 clones, more than 65% of them singletons. Study-wide results and caveats: Analyzed later, most CMV-associated TCR beta chains appeared HLA-restricted. Later analysis reportedly placed an Asian-associated ancestry cluster below the approximately 650-donor mean in N-insertions. Among the CMV-associated chains, a few were confirmed in vitro as specific for CMV antigens. TCR beta chains associated with HLA were, in a later analysis, more clonally expanded than equally common others.

On this clone: Its antigen is currently unknown.

This receptor was taken from a man between 18 and 35 years old in good health and CMV-seronegative. Material for sequencing was PBMCs.

The CDR3 coding sequence is TGTGCCACCCTGGCAGGCTACTATGGCTACACCTTC. Translating it yields CATLAGYYGYTF. The V gene is TRBV6-1, the J gene TRBJ1-2; D gene unclear. Between the trimmed V and J ends, which lost 10 bases and 3 bases, there was a span of 12 bases. Germline CDR1 reads MNHNS; CDR2 reads SASEGT. The CDR3 contains 12 residues.